Listed here are 29 T cell receptor beta chains from one sample, sequenced in a study of human T cells and chemical hapten exposure. Using its own MiXCR run on the RACE reads, TCRdb lists one record per CDR3 protein. The table includes roughly 180,000 distinct CDR3 sequences, around 24% detected once. The time point denotes: patch test 1, 2 weeks after DPC sensitization. Indicated treatment: therapeutic diphenylcyclopropenone sensitization with weekly scalp DPC. Specimen: whole blood, collected in connection with sensitization to the hapten diphenylcyclopropenone (DPC). The receptors were sampled from a woman between 50 and 59 years old with alopecia areata. Some clones in this sample may be carry-over from other donors' samples.

This clonotype was seen only a few times. V gene TRBV10-3 combines with J gene TRBJ2-1, with 14 bases lining up with TRBD2. This CDR3 contains 20 residues. The germline CDR1 and CDR2 sequences are ENHRY and SYGVKD. The V segment lost 4 bases and the J segment 2 bases; nucleotides outside the gene matches: 13. CDR3 coding DNA: TGTGCCATCAGTGTAAACGCTGTTCCGGGACTAGCGGGAGCCTACAATGAGCAGTTCTTC. It is translated as CAISVNAVPGLAGAYNEQFF.

J is TRBJ2-5 and V is TRBV10-3; D unresolved. The CDR3 is 15 residues long. Deletions cut 2 bases from V and 1 base from J, with 11 bases between. CDR1 and CDR2 from the germline V gene are ENHRY and SYGVKD. The CDR3 reads CAISEIGPPQETQYF. The CDR3 coding sequence is TGTGCCATCAGTGAGATTGGACCGCCCCAAGAGACCCAGTACTTC.

The chain joins TRBV3-1 to TRBJ2-1, with 9 nucleotides matching TRBD2. Germline CDR1 reads LGHDT; CDR2 reads YNNKEL (reference sequence). Unmatched junction bases numbered 10, after V lost 0 bases and J lost 7 bases. CDR3 length: 17 residues. The CDR3 DNA is TGTGCCAGCAGCCAAGAAATTGCGGGAGGGATCTGGAATGAGCAGTTCTTC. Encoded protein: CASSQEIAGGIWNEQFF.

This clonotype has at least ten counts. The chain couples TRBV10-3 to TRBJ2-6; D is perhaps TRBD2 (5 bases). The CDR3 has 15 amino acids. V was pared by 8 bases and J by 0 bases, with 11 bases between. Germline loops: CDR1 ENHRY, CDR2 SYGVKD. CDR3 sequence: CAIRGPFSGANVLTF. The CDR3 DNA reads as TGTGCCATCCGCGGGCCGTTCTCTGGGGCCAACGTCCTGACTTTC.

This chain joins TRBV3-1 and TRBJ2-2; D perhaps matches TRBD1 (5 bases). This CDR3 contains 14 residues. From germline, CDR1 is LGHDT and CDR2 YNNKEL (reference sequence). Trimming left V 3 bases short and J 3 bases short, with 8 bases between. CDR3 residues: CASSQQQDTGELFF. The CDR3 DNA follows: TGTGCCAGCAGCCAGCAACAGGACACCGGGGAGCTGTTTTTT. Combining the CDR3 with reference TRBV3-1 and TRBJ2-2 gives the whole variable domain DTAVSQTPKYLVTQMGNDKSIKCEQNLGHDTMYWYKQDSKKFLKIMFSYNNKELIINETVPNRFSPKSPDKAHLNLHINSLELGDSAVYFCASSQQQDTGELFFGEGSRLTVL.

The chain combines TRBV5-6 with TRBJ2-3; no firm D call. CDR1 is SGHDT and CDR2 is YYEEEE in the germline V gene. V was trimmed by 4 bases and J by 3 bases, leaving 15 bases between them. The CDR3 spans 15 residues. The CDR3 here is CASSRTDSQTDTQYF. CDR3 DNA: TGTGCCAGCAGCAGAACAGATTCTCAAACAGATACGCAGTATTTT.

The chain combines TRBV10-3 with TRBJ2-1; D is undetermined. Germline loops: CDR1 ENHRY, CDR2 SYGVKD. Deletions cut 2 bases from V and 8 bases from J, with 13 bases between. CDR3 length: 14 residues. CDR3 residues: CAISEGSNGDEQFF. The CDR3 DNA is TGTGCCATCAGTGAGGGTAGCAATGGAGATGAGCAGTTCTTC.

V and J are TRBV10-3 and TRBJ2-2, with D hard to call. V lost 6 bases to trimming and J lost 4 bases, with 9 bases between them. Per the germline V gene, CDR1 is ENHRY and CDR2 is SYGVKD. The CDR3 spans 13 residues. CDR3 amino acids: CAIRSTATGELFF. The CDR3 nucleotides are TGTGCCATCAGATCGACGGCCACCGGGGAGCTGTTTTTT.

CDR3 loop: CASKLAVTDTQYF. The CDR3, as DNA: TGTGCCAGCAAGCTAGCGGTCACAGATACGCAGTATTTT. This rearrangement joins TRBV28 to TRBJ2-3, with TRBD2 matching 7 bases. V shed 7 bases, J shed 2 bases, and the junction held 3 bases outside the gene matches. There are 13 residues in the CDR3. Germline V gives CDR1 MDHEN, CDR2 SYDVKM. The variable domain in full, completed from reference TRBV28 and TRBJ2-3, reads DVKVTQSSRYLVKRTGEKVFLECVQDMDHENMFWYRQDPGLGLRLIYFSYDVKMKEKGDIPEGYSVSREKKERFSLILESASTNQTSMYLCASKLAVTDTQYFGPGTRLTVL.

The rearrangement uses TRBV4-1 and TRBJ1-1; the D is unclear. V was cut by 6 bases and J by 11 bases, with 25 bases left in between. The CDR3 has 15 residues. Germline assignment: CDR1 MGHRA and CDR2 YSYEKL. This CDR3 reads CASSPLSRVIAGAFF. CDR3 bases: TGCGCCAGCAGTCCCCTTTCCCGGGTCATCGCTGGGGCTTTCTTT.

This rearrangement joins TRBV6-6 to TRBJ1-3; TRBD1 agrees at 7 bases. Germline-derived CDR1 and CDR2 are MNHNY and SVGAGI (reference sequence). With V trimmed by 5 bases and J by 2 bases, 6 bases remained unmatched. The CDR3 length is 15 residues. CDR3 amino acids: CASSPDREPGNTIYF. CDR3 nucleotide sequence: TGTGCCAGCAGTCCCGACAGGGAACCTGGAAACACCATATATTTT.

The sample holds a few counts of this clonotype. The chain joins TRBV10-3 to TRBJ1-5; D may be TRBD1 (5 bases). The V end lost 10 bases, the J end lost 5 bases, and 12 bases lay between the germline ends. The CDR3 sequence is 12 residues long. Germline-derived CDR1 and CDR2 are ENHRY and SYGVKD. Here the CDR3 DNA reads TGTGCCACCGGAGGGACGGATCAGCCCCAGCATTTT. Its translation: CATGGTDQPQHF.

The chain couples TRBV28 to TRBJ2-7; D possibly corresponds to TRBD2 (5 bases). Germline loops: CDR1 MDHEN, CDR2 SYDVKM. Trimming shortened V by 6 bases and J by 3 bases, and 15 bases separated the two germline ends. The CDR3 sequence is 14 residues long. The CDR3 region is CASSRDQLLYEQYF. In DNA, the CDR3 is TGTGCCAGCAGCCGGGATCAACTTCTCTACGAGCAGTACTTC.

The genes are TRBV29-1 and TRBJ2-1; TRBD2 might be the D (5 bases). V was clipped by 2 bases and J by 8 bases, with 13 bases between them. CDR3 length: 13 amino acids. Germline V CDR1 and CDR2: SQVTM, ANQGSEA. CDR3 sequence: CSVERLARDEQFF. CDR3 DNA sequence: TGCAGCGTTGAAAGGCTAGCTCGTGATGAGCAGTTCTTC.

This chain connects TRBV20-1 to TRBJ1-1; no definite D call. The germline gives CDR1 DFQATT, CDR2 SNEGSKA (reference sequence). The CDR3 consists of 15 residues. Trimming removed 0 bases at V and 6 bases at J, with 17 bases between. The CDR3 sequence is CSARDSRAARAEAFF. The CDR3 nucleotides read TGCAGTGCTAGAGATTCCCGGGCCGCTCGTGCTGAAGCTTTCTTT.

This sequence joins TRBV7-9 and TRBJ2-5; either TRBD1 or TRBD2 may fit D (5 bases each). V gave up 5 bases and J gave up 3 bases, with 10 bases separating them. Germline V lookup: CDR1 SEHNR, CDR2 FQNEAQ (reference sequence). CDR3 length: 13 residues. This CDR3 is CASSQGTKETQYF. CDR3 sequence (DNA): TGTGCCAGCAGCCAAGGGACGAAAGAGACCCAGTACTTC. The full variable domain, with the rest looked up from reference TRBV7-9 and TRBJ2-5, is DTGVSQNPRHKITKRGQNVTFRCDPISEHNRLYWYRQTLGQGPEFLTYFQNEAQLEKSRLLSDRFSAERPKGSFSTLEIQRTEQGDSAMYLCASSQGTKETQYFGPGTRLLVL.

The gene calls are TRBV27 and TRBJ1-5; D is perhaps TRBD1 (5 bases). With 5 bases removed from V and 7 bases from J, the gap between germline ends came to 18 bases. The CDR3 is 15 residues long. Germline CDR1 and CDR2: MNHEY and SMNVEV (reference sequence). In DNA, the CDR3 is TGTGCCAGCAGTCCGATAGGGGCAGCTCAACAGCCCCAGCATTTT. Translating it yields CASSPIGAAQQPQHF.

This clonotype turned up a few times. The chain employs TRBV29-1 and TRBJ1-1; D is unresolved. This CDR3 is 11 amino acids long. CDR1 is SQVTM and CDR2 is ANQGSEA in the germline V gene. V was clipped by 4 bases and J by 6 bases, with 9 bases between them. The CDR3 spells CSVAADPEAFF. For the CDR3, the DNA is TGCAGCGTTGCGGCGGATCCTGAAGCTTTCTTT.

The sample holds a few counts of this clonotype. V and J are TRBV13 and TRBJ2-5; D is possibly TRBD2 (5 bases). Germline CDR1 is PRHDT and CDR2 is FYEKMQ (reference sequence). This CDR3 is 16 amino acids long. V lost 1 base to trimming and J lost 2 bases, with 14 bases between them. The CDR3 bases are TGTGCCAGCAGCTTAGACCGCGGGCCTTCTCAAGAGACCCAGTACTTC. It yields the protein CASSLDRGPSQETQYF.

Only a few counts were recorded for this clonotype. This sequence joins TRBV4-1 and TRBJ1-4; tentative D call: TRBD1 (6 bases). The V end was cut by 3 bases, the J end by 3 bases, with 8 bases between. The CDR3 contains 14 residues. Germline-derived CDR1 and CDR2 are MGHRA and YSYEKL. This chain's CDR3 is CASSQGAANEKLFF. In DNA, the CDR3 is TGCGCCAGCAGCCAGGGGGCAGCTAATGAAAAACTGTTTTTT.

This clonotype was seen a handful of times. CDR3 in amino acids: CASSPSGGPNIQYF. Here the CDR3 DNA reads TGTGCCAGCAGTCCCAGTGGGGGTCCGAACATTCAGTACTTC. This sequence joins TRBV12-3 or TRBV12-4 and TRBJ2-4, with D perhaps assigned TRBD1 or TRBD2 (5 bases each). The ends were cut back, 5 bases at V and 7 bases at J, with 15 bases in the middle. This CDR3 contains 14 residues.

This clonotype was detected a few times. The V call is TRBV7-8, the J call TRBJ1-1, with D tentatively TRBD1 (5 bases). Trimming took 5 bases from V and 6 from J, leaving 10 bases between them. Germline V gene sequence: CDR1 SGHVS, CDR2 FQNEAQ. This CDR3 spans 12 amino acids. The CDR3 DNA sequence: TGTGCCAGCAGCCCGGGGACCGCTGAAGCTTTCTTT. Translation: CASSPGTAEAFF.

This sequence joins TRBV6-6 and TRBJ2-5; 9 bases are a match to TRBD2. The trim removed 4 bases at V and 5 bases at J, leaving 11 bases unmatched. CDR1 is MNHNY, CDR2 SVGAGI, per germline (reference sequence). The CDR3 is 16 amino acids. The CDR3 protein is CASSWVAGVPGETQYF. In nucleotides, the CDR3 is TGTGCCAGCAGTTGGGTAGCGGGAGTACCGGGCGAGACCCAGTACTTC.

This clonotype came up a few times. The chain carries TRBV21-1 and TRBJ1-2. TRBV21-1 is a pseudogene segment. This CDR3 contains 12 residues. The chain's CDR3 is CARPPDNRGYTF. The CDR3 DNA reads TGTGCCAGGCCGCCAGACAATAGAGGCTACACCTTC.

V usage is TRBV29-1 and J usage is TRBJ2-4; weak D call: TRBD1 (5 bases). Trimming removed 2 bases from V and 0 bases from J, with 5 bases in between. Looked up from germline, CDR1 is SQVTM and CDR2 is ANQGSEA. There are 13 residues in the CDR3. CDR3 in amino acids: CSVERGAKNIQYF. CDR3 bases: TGCAGCGTTGAAAGGGGAGCCAAAAACATTCAGTACTTC.

The chain has TRBV20-1 and TRBJ2-1, with 8 bases identical to TRBD2. Germline trimming cut 1 base from V and 4 bases from J; bases unmatched to any gene: 3. The germline gives CDR1 DFQATT, CDR2 SNEGSKA (reference sequence). This CDR3 contains 14 residues. The CDR3 DNA sequence: TGCAGTGCTAGAGGGACTAGCTCTTACAATGAGCAGTTCTTC. It yields the protein CSARGTSSYNEQFF.

In this sample, this clonotype turned up a few times. This chain's CDR3 is CASSPTDRGIEAFF. The CDR3 bases are TGTGCCAGCAGCCCTACGGACAGGGGGATTGAAGCTTTCTTT. The chain is built from TRBV14 and TRBJ1-1; 10 bases line up with TRBD1. Germline V gene sequence: CDR1 SGHDN, CDR2 FVKESK. V dropped 4 bases and J dropped 7; count of bases not matched to a gene: 6. CDR3 length: 14 residues.

V is TRBV18 and J is TRBJ2-3; D is perhaps TRBD1 (6 bases). V was trimmed by 2 bases and J by 11 bases, leaving 17 bases between them. CDR1 is KGHSH and CDR2 is LQKENI in the germline V gene. CDR3 length: 14 residues. The CDR3 region is CASSPEQGSIRQYF. The DNA of the CDR3 is TGTGCCAGCTCACCAGAACAGGGCTCAATTCGGCAGTATTTT.

The rearrangement uses TRBV7-2 and TRBJ2-1; D is ambiguous. Germline CDR1 SGHTA, CDR2 FQGNSA. V lost 1 base to trimming and J lost 0 bases, with 7 bases between them. There are 15 residues in the CDR3. CDR3 sequence reads: CASSLGWGSYNEQFF. CDR3 nucleotides: TGTGCCAGCAGCTTAGGGTGGGGCTCCTACAATGAGCAGTTCTTC.